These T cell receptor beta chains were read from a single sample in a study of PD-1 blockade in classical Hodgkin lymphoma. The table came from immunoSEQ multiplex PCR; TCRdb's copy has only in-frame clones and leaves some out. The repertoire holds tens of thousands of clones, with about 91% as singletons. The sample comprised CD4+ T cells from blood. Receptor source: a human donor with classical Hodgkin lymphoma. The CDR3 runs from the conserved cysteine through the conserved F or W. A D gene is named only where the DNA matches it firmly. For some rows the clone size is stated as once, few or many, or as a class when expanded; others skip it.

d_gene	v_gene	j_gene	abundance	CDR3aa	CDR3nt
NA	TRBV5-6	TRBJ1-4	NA	CASSTGDFNEKLFF	TGTGCCAGCAGCACGGGGGACTTTAATGAAAAACTGTTTTTT
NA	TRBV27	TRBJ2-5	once	CASSLTRGSQETQYF	TGTGCCAGCAGTTTAACTCGGGGATCCCAAGAGACCCAGTACTTC
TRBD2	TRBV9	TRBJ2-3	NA	CASSPPGLLAGGPDTQYF	TGTGCCAGCAGCCCACCAGGATTGCTAGCGGGAGGGCCCGATACGCAGTATTTT
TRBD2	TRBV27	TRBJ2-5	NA	CASARLAGGQETQYF	TGTGCCAGCGCAAGACTAGCGGGAGGGCAGGAGACCCAGTACTTC
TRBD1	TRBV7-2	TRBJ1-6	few	CASSRDRGGSPLHF	TGTGCCAGCAGCAGGGACAGGGGAGGTTCACCCCTCCACTTT
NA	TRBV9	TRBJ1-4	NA	CASSVGGIATNEKLFF	TGTGCCAGCAGCGTAGGGGGAATCGCAACTAATGAAAAACTGTTTTTT
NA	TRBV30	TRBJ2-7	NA	CACMTAVNYEQYF	TGTGCCTGTATGACAGCAGTAAACTACGAGCAGTACTTC
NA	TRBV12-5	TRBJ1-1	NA	CASGLVPGLEAFF	TGTGCTAGTGGTTTGGTCCCGGGCCTAGAAGCTTTCTTT
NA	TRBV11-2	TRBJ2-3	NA	CASSPLTRADTQYF	TGTGCCAGCAGCCCTCTCACGAGGGCGGATACGCAGTATTTT
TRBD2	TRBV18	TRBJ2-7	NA	CASSQPLTQAGSYEQYF	TGTGCCAGCTCCCAGCCCTTGACGCAAGCGGGAAGCTACGAGCAGTACTTC
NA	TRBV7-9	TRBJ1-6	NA	CASSFFAPYNSPLHF	TGTGCCAGCAGCTTCTTTGCTCCCTATAATTCACCCCTCCACTTT
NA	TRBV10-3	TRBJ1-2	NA	CAISDSGTPNYGYTF	TGTGCCATCAGTGACTCCGGGACACCAAACTATGGCTACACCTTC
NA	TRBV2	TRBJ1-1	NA	CASSDEWAELAEAFF	TGTGCCAGCAGTGACGAATGGGCAGAGCTCGCTGAAGCTTTCTTT
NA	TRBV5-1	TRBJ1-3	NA	CASSSQGSSGNTIYF	TGCGCCAGCAGCTCCCAGGGGAGCTCTGGAAACACCATATATTTT
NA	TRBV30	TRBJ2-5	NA	CAWTGGYQETQYF	TGTGCCTGGACAGGGGGGTACCAAGAGACCCAGTACTTC
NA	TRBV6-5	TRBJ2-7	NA	CASSYGPTQYF	TGTGCCAGCAGTTACGGACCTACACAGTACTTC
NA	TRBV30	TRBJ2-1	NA	CAWSVVDEQFF	TGTGCCTGGAGTGTAGTTGATGAGCAGTTCTTC
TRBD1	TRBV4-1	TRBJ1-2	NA	CASSQSGQGARGYTF	TGCGCCAGCAGCCAGTCGGGACAGGGGGCGCGGGGCTACACCTTC
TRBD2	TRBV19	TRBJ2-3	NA	CASSPTSRRTDTQYF	TGTGCCAGTTCTCCGACTAGCAGGCGCACAGATACGCAGTATTTT
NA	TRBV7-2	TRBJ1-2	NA	CASSDGLGRGYTF	TGTGCCAGCAGCGACGGTCTTGGTCGCGGCTACACCTTC